Below are 21 T cell receptor beta chains sequenced from a single sample in a study of persistence of HIV-infected CD4 T cells. The immunoSEQ assay was version 4, run in survey mode. Profiling relied on immunoSEQ multiplex PCR, and the TCRdb table lists in-frame clones only, not all of them. Of around 48,000 clones in the sample, 75% to 85% are singletons; the top ten hold around 2.9%. Their recognized antigens are unknown. Cells were stimulated with CMV-infected fibroblast lysates at 10 ug/mL. CD40L-negative CD69-negative CD45RO-high memory CD4+ T cells were sorted as populations depleted of antigen-responding cells. The specimen comprised CD4+ T cells sorted from PBMCs after approximately 20-hour stimulation, sampled from a patient who received antiretroviral therapy. These receptors all come from an adult man with HIV who was CMV-seropositive.

The J gene is TRBJ2-6, the V gene TRBV6-4, with D unclear. CDR1 MRHNA and CDR2 SNTAGT come from the germline V gene. Trimming left V 3 bases short and J 0 bases short, with 9 bases between. The CDR3 extends over 16 amino acids. The CDR3 protein is CASSEVPASGANVLTF. CDR3 bases: TGTGCCAGCAGTGAGGTCCCAGCCTCTGGGGCCAACGTCCTGACTTTC.

V usage is TRBV5-5 and J usage is TRBJ1-1; no firm D call. Trimming removed 5 bases from V and 0 bases from J, with 17 bases in between. Germline V gene sequence: CDR1 SGHKS, CDR2 YYEKEE (reference sequence). The length of the CDR3 is 16 residues. The CDR3 loop reads CASSQAGYFMNTEAFF. The CDR3 nucleotides are TGTGCCAGCAGTCAAGCGGGGTATTTCATGAACACTGAAGCTTTCTTT. Using reference TRBV5-5 and TRBJ1-1 for the parts outside the CDR3, the full variable domain is DAGVTQSPTHLIKTRGQQVTLRCSPISGHKSVSWYQQVLGQGPQFIFQYYEKEERGRGNFPDRFSARQFPNYSSELNVNALLLGDSALYLCASSQAGYFMNTEAFFGQGTRLTVV.

This chain uses TRBV7-8 with TRBJ2-1; no clear D gene. The CDR3 consists of 13 residues. V lost 1 base, J lost 8 bases, and 9 bases lay in between. From germline, CDR1 is SGHVS and CDR2 FQNEAQ. The CDR3 loop reads CASSLELADEQFF. In nucleotides, the CDR3 is TGTGCCAGCAGCTTAGAGTTGGCGGATGAGCAGTTCTTC.

As concerns this clone: The same CDR3 also results from other DNA sequences found in this sample. The chain carries TRBV7-6 and TRBJ2-2; D not certain. The CDR3 length is 12 residues. Germline CDR1 and CDR2: SGHVS and FNYEAQ. V shed 1 base and J shed 4 bases, with 1 base lying between them. Here the CDR3 reads CASSLGTGELFF. The CDR3 DNA sequence: TGTGCCAGCAGCTTAGGCACCGGGGAGCTGTTTTTT.

This sequence joins TRBV30 and TRBJ2-1, with 7 bases lining up with TRBD1. This CDR3 is 15 amino acids long. Germline CDR1 is GTSNPN and CDR2 is SVGIG (reference sequence). The ends lost 3 bases at V and 2 bases at J; junction bases unmatched: 7. The CDR3 is CAWSRQGRTYNEQFF. The DNA for the CDR3 is TGTGCCTGGAGCCGACAGGGAAGAACCTACAATGAGCAGTTCTTC. Filled out from reference TRBV30 and TRBJ2-1, the complete variable domain reads SQTIHQWPATLVQPVGSPLSLECTVEGTSNPNLYWYRQAAGRGLQLLFYSVGIGQISSEVPQNLSASRPQDRQFILSSKKLLLSDSGFYLCAWSRQGRTYNEQFFGPGTRLTVL.

This rearrangement joins TRBV5-6 to TRBJ1-6; TRBD1 matches 7 bases. The CDR3 extends over 14 amino acids. The germline CDR1 and CDR2 sequences are SGHDT and YYEEEE. V was clipped by 6 bases and J by 11 bases; unmatched bases: 11. CDR3 sequence: CASTLQGRFPPLHF. The CDR3 DNA reads TGTGCCAGCACCTTACAGGGGCGATTTCCACCCCTCCACTTT.

V and J are TRBV4-1 and TRBJ1-5; D is uncertain. Trimming stripped 0 bases from V and 7 bases from J, with 13 bases between. Per germline, CDR1 MGHRA and CDR2 YSYEKL. The CDR3 spans 15 residues. Here the CDR3 DNA reads TGCGCCAGCAGCCAAGATCCAGCGGGGAGACAGCCCCAGCATTTT. Translating it yields CASSQDPAGRQPQHF.

The V and J genes are TRBV5-5 and TRBJ1-1; tentatively, D is TRBD1 (6 bases). In germline, CDR1 is SGHKS, CDR2 YYEKEE (reference sequence). The V end was cut by 0 bases, the J end by 6 bases, with 15 bases between. The CDR3 extends over 15 amino acids. The CDR3 DNA is TGTGCCAGCAGCTTGGATCCGGGGGCGAGGGCTGAAGCTTTCTTT. This codes for CASSLDPGARAEAFF.

The chain is built from TRBV27 and TRBJ2-5, with D possibly being TRBD2 (5 bases). Germline V gene lookup returns CDR1 MNHEY and CDR2 SMNVEV (reference sequence). The CDR3 sequence is 12 residues long. Trimming removed 9 bases at V and 2 bases at J, with 10 bases between. CDR3 bases: TGTGCCAGTTCTCGGACTCAAGAGACCCAGTACTTC. This codes for CASSRTQETQYF.

In this sample, this clone turned up a few times. This chain joins TRBV6-5 and TRBJ1-2; no reliable D call. Germline loops: CDR1 MNHEY, CDR2 SVGAGI. This CDR3 contains 14 residues. The V end lost 6 bases, the J end lost 4 bases, and 15 bases lay between the germline ends. The CDR3: CASSKDGQLYGYTF. Written as DNA, the CDR3 is TGTGCCAGCAGCAAGGATGGGCAACTCTATGGCTACACCTTC.

This clone was seen only a few times. This chain links TRBV29-1 with TRBJ2-3; D might be TRBD2 (5 bases). Germline CDR1 SQVTM, CDR2 ANQGSEA. The CDR3 has 14 amino acids. The V and J ends lost 6 bases and 0 bases respectively, with 13 bases between them. CDR3 amino acids: CSVFGDPSTDTQYF. The CDR3 region has the DNA TGCAGCGTCTTCGGGGATCCTAGCACAGATACGCAGTATTTT.

The chain recombines TRBV19 with TRBJ1-2; D is ambiguous. Germline-derived CDR1 and CDR2 are LNHDA and SQIVND (reference sequence). The CDR3 spans 17 residues. The V and J ends lost 0 bases and 0 bases respectively, with 14 bases between them. The DNA for the CDR3 is TGTGCCAGTAGTATAGATTTGTCTTCAGGCTCTAACTATGGCTACACCTTC. Encoded protein: CASSIDLSSGSNYGYTF. Full variable domain (missing parts from reference TRBV19 and TRBJ1-2): DGGITQSPKYLFRKEGQNVTLSCEQNLNHDAMYWYRQDPGQGLRLIYYSQIVNDFQKGDIAEGYSVSREKKESFPLTVTSAQKNPTAFYLCASSIDLSSGSNYGYTFGSGTRLTVV.

J is TRBJ1-2 and V is TRBV18; 8 positions match TRBD1. The CDR3 covers 17 residues. V lost 6 bases, J lost 8 bases, and 20 bases stayed unmatched. Germline V gives CDR1 KGHSH, CDR2 LQKENI. CDR3 sequence: CASSRNRAGGFDEGYTF. The CDR3 coding sequence is TGTGCCAGCTCGCGGAACCGGGCAGGGGGCTTTGATGAAGGCTACACCTTC. Complete variable domain (other parts from reference TRBV18 and TRBJ1-2): NAGVMQNPRHLVRRRGQEARLRCSPMKGHSHVYWYRQLPEEGLKFMVYLQKENIIDESGMPKERFSAEFPKEGPSILRIQQVVRGDSAAYFCASSRNRAGGFDEGYTFGSGTRLTVV.

The chain uses TRBV30 and TRBJ2-1; 14 bases are a match to TRBD2. The CDR3 is 17 residues long. With V trimmed by 2 bases and J by 10 bases, 13 bases remained unmatched. Germline V lookup: CDR1 GTSNPN, CDR2 SVGIG (reference sequence). The CDR3 DNA sequence: TGTGCCTGGAGTAAGATCGTGGGGACTAGCGGGAGAGACGAGCAGTTCTTC. This gives the protein CAWSKIVGTSGRDEQFF.

The V call is TRBV18, the J call TRBJ2-5, with no clear D. Germline V gene sequence: CDR1 KGHSH, CDR2 LQKENI. Trimming stripped 6 bases from V and 0 bases from J, with 5 bases between. The CDR3 contains 12 residues. This CDR3 is CASSMYQETQYF. The DNA for the CDR3 is TGTGCCAGCTCTATGTACCAAGAGACCCAGTACTTC. Complete variable domain (other parts from reference TRBV18 and TRBJ2-5): NAGVMQNPRHLVRRRGQEARLRCSPMKGHSHVYWYRQLPEEGLKFMVYLQKENIIDESGMPKERFSAEFPKEGPSILRIQQVVRGDSAAYFCASSMYQETQYFGPGTRLLVL.

The chain uses TRBV10-3 and TRBJ1-2; maybe TRBD1 (5 bases). From germline, CDR1 is ENHRY and CDR2 SYGVKD. CDR3 size: 13 residues. Deletions cut 3 bases from V and 2 bases from J, with 7 bases between. As DNA, the CDR3 is TGTGCCATCAGTGAAGAGGGGAACTATGGCTACACCTTC. Amino acid sequence: CAISEEGNYGYTF.

This clone was observed a handful of times. The chain combines TRBV19 with TRBJ2-7; D unresolved. In germline, CDR1 is LNHDA, CDR2 SQIVND (reference sequence). With 5 bases removed from V and 6 bases from J, the gap between germline ends came to 14 bases. The CDR3 runs 13 residues. This CDR3 is CASSFLAPSEQYF. The CDR3 bases are TGTGCCAGTAGTTTCCTTGCGCCATCCGAGCAGTACTTC.

This chain links TRBV7-2 with TRBJ2-1; TRBD1 agrees at 10 bases. V gave up 5 bases and J gave up 9 bases; unmatched junction bases: 10. CDR3 size: 15 residues. Germline V gene data show CDR1 as SGHTA and CDR2 as FQGNSA. CDR3 in amino acids: CASSIRTGGVGEQFF. As DNA, the CDR3 is TGTGCCAGCAGCATCCGGACAGGGGGAGTTGGTGAGCAGTTCTTC. Full variable domain (remainder filled in from reference TRBV7-2 and TRBJ2-1): GAGVSQSPSNKVTEKGKDVELRCDPISGHTALYWYRQSLGQGLEFLIYFQGNSAPDKSGLPSDRFSAERTGGSVSTLTIQRTQQEDSAVYLCASSIRTGGVGEQFFGPGTRLTVL.

This clone was seen a handful of times. The gene calls are TRBV18 and TRBJ1-2; TRBD1 aligns across 9 bases. Germline trimming cut 2 bases from V and 0 bases from J; bases unmatched to any gene: 4. In germline, CDR1 is KGHSH, CDR2 LQKENI. This CDR3 is 16 amino acids long. CDR3 sequence reads: CASSPWTGVSNYGYTF. In DNA form, the CDR3 reads TGTGCCAGCTCACCATGGACAGGGGTATCTAACTATGGCTACACCTTC.

The chain couples TRBV6-5 to TRBJ1-2; 9 bases agree with TRBD1. This CDR3 contains 13 residues. Trimming removed 6 bases from V and 6 bases from J; junction bases left unmatched: 5. Germline V gene lookup returns CDR1 MNHEY and CDR2 SVGAGI. This chain's CDR3 is CASRNRGQDGYTF. CDR3 bases: TGTGCCAGCAGAAACAGGGGGCAGGATGGCTACACCTTC.

The count of this clone is one. The chain recombines TRBV3-1 (or the pseudogene TRBV3-2) with TRBJ1-5; D might be TRBD1 (6 bases). Germline V lookup: CDR1 LGHDT, CDR2 YNNKEL (reference sequence). The CDR3 contains 16 residues. V was pared by 4 bases and J by 2 bases, with 15 bases between. CDR3 coding DNA: TGTGCCAGCAGCCCCGCGGGGGGGCTTGGCAATCAGCCCCAGCATTTT. Protein: CASSPAGGLGNQPQHF.